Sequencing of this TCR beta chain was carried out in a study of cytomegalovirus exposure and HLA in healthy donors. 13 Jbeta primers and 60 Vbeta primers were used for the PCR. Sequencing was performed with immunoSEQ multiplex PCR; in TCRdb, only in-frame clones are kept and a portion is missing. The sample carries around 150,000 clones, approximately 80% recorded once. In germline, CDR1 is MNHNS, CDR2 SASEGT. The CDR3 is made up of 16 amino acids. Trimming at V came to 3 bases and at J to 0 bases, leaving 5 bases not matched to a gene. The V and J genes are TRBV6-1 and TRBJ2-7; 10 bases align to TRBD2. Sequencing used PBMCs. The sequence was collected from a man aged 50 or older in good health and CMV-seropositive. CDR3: CASSEWTSGLSYEQYF. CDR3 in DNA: TGTGCCAGCAGTGAGTGGACTAGCGGACTCTCCTACGAGCAGTACTTC.